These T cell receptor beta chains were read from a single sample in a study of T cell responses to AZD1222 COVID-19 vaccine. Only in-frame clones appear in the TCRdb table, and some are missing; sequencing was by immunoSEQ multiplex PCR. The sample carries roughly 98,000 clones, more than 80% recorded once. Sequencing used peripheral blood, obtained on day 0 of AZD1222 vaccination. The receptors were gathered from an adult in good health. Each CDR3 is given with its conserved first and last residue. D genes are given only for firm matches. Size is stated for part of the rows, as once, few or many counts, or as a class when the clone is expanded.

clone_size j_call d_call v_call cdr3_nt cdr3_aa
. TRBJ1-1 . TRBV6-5 TGTGCCAGCAGTTACTCGAGCAGGCTAAACACTGAAGCTTTCTTT CASSYSSRLNTEAFF
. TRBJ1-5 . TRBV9 TGTGCCAGCAGCGCAACTCAGGGGAGAGATCAGCCCCAGCATTTT CASSATQGRDQPQHF
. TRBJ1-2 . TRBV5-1 TGCGCCAGCAGCCGGGACGGAGCTAACTATGGCTACACCTTC CASSRDGANYGYTF
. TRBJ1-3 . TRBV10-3 TGTGCCATCAGTGAGGGGGGAGGGGCCTCTGGAAACACCATATATTTT CAISEGGGASGNTIYF
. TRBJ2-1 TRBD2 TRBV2 TGTGCCACCGAAGGGACTAGCGGGGTATGGGGTGAGCAGTTCTTC CATEGTSGVWGEQFF
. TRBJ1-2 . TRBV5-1 TGCGCCAGCAGCTTGGGGACACGTACCTATGGCTACACCTTC CASSLGTRTYGYTF
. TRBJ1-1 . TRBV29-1 TGCAGCGTTGAAGAAGGATATGGGAACACTGAAGCTTTCTTT CSVEEGYGNTEAFF
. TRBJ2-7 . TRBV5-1 TGCGCCAGCAGCCTCGAGGGGACATTCAGCTCCTACGAGCAGTACTTC CASSLEGTFSSYEQYF
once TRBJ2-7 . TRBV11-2 TGTGCCAGCAGGGTCGGTAGGGTTGGCCCCGCCCAGGTCTCCTACGAGCAGTACTTC CASRVGRVGPAQVSYEQYF
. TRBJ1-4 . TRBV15 TGTGCCACCTCTACTACTTTGGAGGCCAGGAAACTGTTTTTT CATSTTLEARKLFF
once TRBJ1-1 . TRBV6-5 TGTGCCAGCAGTTACAGGGCTTCGAACACTGAAGCTTTCTTT CASSYRASNTEAFF
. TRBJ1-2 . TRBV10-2 TGCGCCAGCAGCACCGTGACAGAAGACTATGGCTACACCTTC CASSTVTEDYGYTF
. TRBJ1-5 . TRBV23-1 TGCGCCAGCAGTCCGGACAGTTTTCCTTATAGCAATCAGCCCCAGCATTTT CASSPDSFPYSNQPQHF
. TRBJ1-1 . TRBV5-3 TGTGCCAGAAGTCCAGGGATCCGGAACACTGAAGCTTTCTTT CARSPGIRNTEAFF
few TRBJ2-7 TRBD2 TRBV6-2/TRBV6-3 TGTGCCAGCAGTTATGCGGGAGAGGGCTCCTACGAGCAGTACTTC CASSYAGEGSYEQYF
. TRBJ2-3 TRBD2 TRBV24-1 TGTGCCACCAGTGATCAACTAGCGGGTCCCTATACGCAGTATTTT CATSDQLAGPYTQYF
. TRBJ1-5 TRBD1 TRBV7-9 TGTGCCAGCAGCTTAACCGGGACAGGGGCCACCGATCAGCCCCAGCATTTT CASSLTGTGATDQPQHF
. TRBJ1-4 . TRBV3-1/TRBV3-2 TGTGCCAGCAGCCAAGAGGGGGCAGACCTTCGAGGAAAACTGTTTTTT CASSQEGADLRGKLFF
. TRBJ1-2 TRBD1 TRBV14 TGTGCCAGCAGCCTAACACGGACAGGTGGCTACACCTTC CASSLTRTGGYTF
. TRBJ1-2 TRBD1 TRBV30 TGTGCCTGGTCCGGGACAGGGAGCGCGACGGATGGCTACACCTTC CAWSGTGSATDGYTF
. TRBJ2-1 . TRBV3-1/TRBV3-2 TGTGCCAGCAGCCAAGCACAATACAATGAGCAGTTCTTC CASSQAQYNEQFF
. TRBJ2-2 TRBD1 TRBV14 TGTGCCAGCAGCCAAGACATCGTGGGACAGGGAAACACCGGGGAGCTGTTTTTT CASSQDIVGQGNTGELFF
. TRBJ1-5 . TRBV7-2 TGTGCCAGCAGCGTGACCGGAAGGGAGCCCCAGCATTTT CASSVTGREPQHF
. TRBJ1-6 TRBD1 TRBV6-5 TGTGCCAGCAGACTCTGGACAGGGCGTTCACCCCTCCACTTT CASRLWTGRSPLHF
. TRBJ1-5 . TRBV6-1 TGTGCCAGCAGTGAACTGGGGGGGGGCAATCAGCCCCAGCATTTT CASSELGGGNQPQHF
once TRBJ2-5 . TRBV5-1 TGCGCCAGCAGCAATAGCGGAACCCCGGGGACCCAGTACTTC CASSNSGTPGTQYF
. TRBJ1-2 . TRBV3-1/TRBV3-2 TGTGCCAGCAGCCAAGATGGAGGGGCATATGGCTACACCTTC CASSQDGGAYGYTF
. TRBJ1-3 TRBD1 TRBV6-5 TGTGCCAGCAGACTTACAGGGGCGCTAGGAAACACCATATATTTT CASRLTGALGNTIYF
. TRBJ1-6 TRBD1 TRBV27 TGTGCCAGCAGTCCGACAGGGTTCTCACCCCTCCACTTT CASSPTGFSPLHF
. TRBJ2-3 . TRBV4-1 TGCGCCAGCAGCCAAGAGTTGGCTACCACAGATACGCAGTATTTT CASSQELATTDTQYF
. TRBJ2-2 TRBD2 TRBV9 TGTGCCAGCAGCGTAGGGGGACTAGCGTTTGACGGGGAGCTGTTTTTT CASSVGGLAFDGELFF
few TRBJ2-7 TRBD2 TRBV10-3 TGTGCCATCAGTGACTTTACTAGCGGATCCTACGAGCAGTACTTC CAISDFTSGSYEQYF
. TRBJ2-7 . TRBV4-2 TGTGCCAGCAGCCAAGTTATAACGGGGGTCGGCGAGCAGTACTTC CASSQVITGVGEQYF
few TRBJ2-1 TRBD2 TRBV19 TGTGCCAGTAGTATGGTAGCGGGGGCTAGGGGCAATGAGCAGTTCTTC CASSMVAGARGNEQFF
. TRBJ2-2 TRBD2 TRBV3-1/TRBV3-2 TGTGCCAGCAGCCAAGGGGCTAGCGGGAACACCGGGGAGCTGTTTTTT CASSQGASGNTGELFF
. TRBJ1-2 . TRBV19 TGTGCCAGTAGTATAGGACAGAAGAATGGCTACACCTTC CASSIGQKNGYTF
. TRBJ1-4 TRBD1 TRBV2 TGTGCCAGCAGGGGACAGGGTCGTAATGAAAAACTGTTTTTT CASRGQGRNEKLFF
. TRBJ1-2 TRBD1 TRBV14 TGTGCCAGCAGCTTCATCCCGGGACAGGGGGCGCAAGGCTACACCTTC CASSFIPGQGAQGYTF
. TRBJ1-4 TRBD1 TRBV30 TGTGCCTGGAGTCACCGGACAGGCCGTAATGAAAAACTGTTTTTT CAWSHRTGRNEKLFF
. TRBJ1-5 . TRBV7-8 TGTGCCAGCACTCCGTCTCGCCATTTTAGCAATCAGCCCCAGCATTTT CASTPSRHFSNQPQHF
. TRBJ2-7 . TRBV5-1 TGCGCCAGCAGCTTGGTAGGGGGAAGCTCCTACGAGCAGTACTTC CASSLVGGSSYEQYF
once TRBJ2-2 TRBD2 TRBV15 TGTGCCACCAGCGGGGAGGCGGGGGGCCACGGGGAGCTGTTTTTT CATSGEAGGHGELFF
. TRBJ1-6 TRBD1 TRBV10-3 TGTGCCACCAAACCCGACAGGGATAATTCACCCCTCCACTTT CATKPDRDNSPLHF
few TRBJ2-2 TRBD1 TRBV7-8 TGTGCCAGCAGCTCGACAGGGGGCACCGGGGAGCTGTTTTTT CASSSTGGTGELFF
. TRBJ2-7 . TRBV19 TGTGCCAGCGAATCCGACATCTACGAGCAGTACTTC CASESDIYEQYF
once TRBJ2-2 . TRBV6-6 TGTGCCAGCAGTGCTAGGGAGGCCGGGGAGCTGTTTTTT CASSAREAGELFF
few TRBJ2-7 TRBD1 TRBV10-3 TGTGCCATCAGTGAGTCCGAGGAGACAGGGGTCTACGAGCAGTACTTC CAISESEETGVYEQYF
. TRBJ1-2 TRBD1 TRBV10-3 TGTGCCATCAGTGAGGGGACAGTCCCTTCTAACTATGGCTACACCTTC CAISEGTVPSNYGYTF
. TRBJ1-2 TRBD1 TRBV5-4 TGTGCCAGCAGCTTACAGGGGGCGCCAGGCTACACCTTC CASSLQGAPGYTF
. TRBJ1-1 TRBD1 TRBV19 TGTGCCAGTAGTATCCAGAGACAGGGAAGTAGGACTGAAGCTTTCTTT CASSIQRQGSRTEAFF
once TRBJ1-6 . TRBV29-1 TGCAGCGCCGCCTCAGGGCCGGCCGGTTCACCCCTCCACTTT CSAASGPAGSPLHF
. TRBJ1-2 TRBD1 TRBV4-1 TGCGCCAGCAGCCAAGGGACAGGGAACTATGGCTACACCTTC CASSQGTGNYGYTF
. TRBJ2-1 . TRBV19 TGTGCCAGTGCCCTCGGGTTAAGCTCCTACAATGAGCAGTTCTTC CASALGLSSYNEQFF